This T cell receptor beta chain was obtained from a study of cytomegalovirus exposure and HLA in healthy donors. CDR3 size: 15 residues. V gave up 2 bases and J gave up 6 bases; unmatched junction bases: 4. Germline V gene lookup returns CDR1 MRHNA and CDR2 SNTAGT. Points from the study as a whole: When analyzed later, the rates of TCR association showed variation by HLA locus, with DRB1 the most and HLA-C the fewest. Cytomegalovirus status was reportedly diagnosed by the classifier with high specificity and sensitivity. Roughly uniform sequencing depth across donors was assumed, possibly incorrectly.

This clone turned up a few times. Its matching antigen is unknown. 60 Vbeta and 13 Jbeta primers were used in PCR. TCRdb's copy holds only in-frame clones and misses some; the assay was immunoSEQ multiplex PCR. The table lists 110,000 to 150,000 clones, nearly 10% of them singletons. Material: PBMCs. V usage is TRBV6-4 and J usage is TRBJ2-3; TRBD2 agrees at 11 bases. The origin of this receptor is a man between 50 and 59 years old in good health and CMV-seronegative. The CDR3 protein is CASSDGTSGSDTQYF. DNA for the CDR3: TGTGCCAGCAGTGACGGTACTAGCGGGAGTGATACGCAGTATTTT.